These 26 T cell receptor beta chains originate from one sample sequenced in a study of cytomegalovirus exposure and HLA in healthy donors. The primer mix had 60 Vbeta and 13 Jbeta primers. Method: immunoSEQ multiplex PCR; TCRdb's copy keeps in-frame clones and lacks some. The table has some 130,000 clones, more than 80% seen once; the top ten hold 3.3%. The sequenced sample consisted of PBMCs. These receptors all stem from a male donor in good health and CMV-seronegative.

V usage is TRBV7-9 and J usage is TRBJ2-1; no definite D call. V lost 3 bases, J lost 0 bases, and 12 bases lay in between. The CDR3 loop spans 16 amino acids. Germline CDR1 is SEHNR and CDR2 is FQNEAQ (reference sequence). CDR3 in amino acids: CASSFVVDSSYNEQFF. In DNA form, the CDR3 reads TGTGCCAGCAGCTTCGTAGTAGATAGCTCCTACAATGAGCAGTTCTTC.

V gene TRBV16 combines with J gene TRBJ1-3; 7 bases fit TRBD1. The V gene's germline CDR1 is KGHSY and CDR2 FQNENV. After removal of 3 bases from V and 2 bases from J, the junction contained 1 base not matched to a gene. The CDR3 is made up of 14 amino acids. The CDR3 loop reads CASSHDRAGNTIYF. The CDR3 DNA follows: TGTGCCAGCAGCCACGACAGGGCTGGAAACACCATATATTTT.

This clone appeared once. This rearrangement joins TRBV11-2 to TRBJ2-1, with D tentatively TRBD2 (5 bases). The CDR3 spans 18 residues. V was clipped by 4 bases and J by 6 bases, with 25 bases between them. Germline-derived CDR1 and CDR2 are SGHAT and FQNNGV. CDR3 sequence reads: CASSYGGLFRGVLNEQFF. The CDR3 bases are TGTGCCAGCAGCTATGGCGGGCTGTTCCGTGGGGTCCTCAATGAGCAGTTCTTC.

The genes are TRBV18 and TRBJ1-4; TRBD1 might be the D (5 bases). The V gene's germline CDR1 is KGHSH and CDR2 LQKENI. The CDR3 is 13 amino acids. V was pared by 6 bases and J by 8 bases, with 13 bases between. The chain's CDR3 is CASSTREGEKLFF. As DNA, the CDR3 is TGTGCCAGCTCCACCAGGGAGGGCGAAAAACTGTTTTTT. Together with reference TRBV18 and TRBJ1-4, the CDR3 gives the full variable domain: NAGVMQNPRHLVRRRGQEARLRCSPMKGHSHVYWYRQLPEEGLKFMVYLQKENIIDESGMPKERFSAEFPKEGPSILRIQQVVRGDSAAYFCASSTREGEKLFFGSGTQLSVL.

This chain uses TRBV11-2 with TRBJ2-2, with TRBD1 matching over 8 bases. V was pared by 8 bases and J by 0 bases, with 11 bases of the junction left unmatched. There are 17 residues in the CDR3. Germline values: CDR1 SGHAT, CDR2 FQNNGV. The CDR3 region has the DNA TGTGCCAGCCAATCGATTCGACAGGGGACGAACACCGGGGAGCTGTTTTTT. Its translation is CASQSIRQGTNTGELFF.

This clone showed up just once. The chain links TRBV2 to TRBJ2-5; TRBD2 agrees at 10 bases. The J call is in doubt because the DNA end fits TRBJ2-7 better. Looked up from germline, CDR1 is SNHLY and CDR2 is FYNNEI. This CDR3 is 15 amino acids long. The CDR3 coding sequence is TGTGCCAGCCTACAAGAACTAGCGGGGACTTACGAGCAGTACTTC. Translation gives CASLQELAGTYEQYF.

This rearrangement joins TRBV28 to TRBJ1-2; D ambiguous. The V and J ends lost 5 bases and 0 bases respectively, with 13 bases between them. The germline CDR1 and CDR2 sequences are MDHEN and SYDVKM. CDR3 length equals 15 residues. The CDR3: CASSQRLRTNYGYTF. Here the CDR3 DNA reads TGTGCCAGCAGTCAGAGGCTACGGACTAACTATGGCTACACCTTC.

In this sample, this clone turned up a few times. The chain links TRBV7-9 to TRBJ2-1; D uncertain. CDR3 size: 14 residues. The ends were cut back, 1 base at V and 4 bases at J, with 8 bases in the middle. Looked up from germline, CDR1 is SEHNR and CDR2 is FQNEAQ (reference sequence). The chain's CDR3 is CASSLGLTYNEQFF. The CDR3, as DNA: TGTGCCAGCAGCTTAGGGCTGACATACAATGAGCAGTTCTTC.

The genes are TRBV5-1 and TRBJ2-5, with a tentative D call TRBD1 (6 bases). Looked up from germline, CDR1 is SGHRS and CDR2 is YFSETQ. The CDR3 extends over 14 amino acids. Between the trimmed V and J ends, which lost 4 bases and 0 bases, there was a span of 10 bases. The CDR3 coding sequence is TGCGCCAGCAGCGCGAGGGGGTACCAAGAGACCCAGTACTTC. Protein product: CASSARGYQETQYF.

This clone was picked up a small number of times. The chain employs TRBV30 and TRBJ1-5, with 12 bases aligning to TRBD1. V shed 3 bases, J shed 4 bases, and the junction held 7 bases outside the gene matches. Germline CDR1 reads GTSNPN; CDR2 reads SVGIG (reference sequence). This CDR3 spans 16 amino acids. The CDR3 reads CAWRGTGGEGNQPQHF. Written as DNA, the CDR3 is TGTGCCTGGAGGGGGACAGGGGGCGAAGGGAATCAGCCCCAGCATTTT.

J is TRBJ1-3 and V is TRBV2; no clear D. From germline, CDR1 is SNHLY and CDR2 FYNNEI. The CDR3 covers 16 residues. The V and J ends lost 6 bases and 0 bases respectively, with 15 bases between them. CDR3 sequence reads: CASRFGGSISGNTIYF. As DNA, the CDR3 is TGTGCCAGCAGGTTTGGCGGATCCATCTCTGGAAACACCATATATTTT.

This clone was counted a few times. The chain links TRBV5-1 to TRBJ2-7; 12 nucleotides align to TRBD2. V shed 3 bases, J shed 3 bases, and the junction held 4 bases outside the gene matches. This CDR3 is 15 amino acids long. The germline CDR1 and CDR2 sequences are SGHRS and YFSETQ. CDR3 residues: CASSSILAGGYEQYF. DNA of the CDR3: TGCGCCAGCAGCTCGATACTAGCGGGGGGCTACGAGCAGTACTTC.

This chain joins TRBV6-1 and TRBJ1-5; D is possibly TRBD1 (5 bases). Trimming left V 3 bases short and J 6 bases short, with 12 bases between. The CDR3 consists of 14 residues. CDR1 MNHNS and CDR2 SASEGT come from the germline V gene. The CDR3 DNA reads TGTGCCAGCAGTGAGGGCCAGGGTAGTCAGCCCCAGCATTTT. Translated, it gives CASSEGQGSQPQHF.

The chain links TRBV27 to TRBJ2-7; a weak D match, TRBD2 (6 bases). The CDR3 runs 16 residues. V shed 6 bases and J shed 2 bases, with 20 bases lying between them. Germline lookup yields CDR1 MNHEY and CDR2 SMNVEV (reference sequence). The CDR3 is CASSLLGSGSPYEQYF. The CDR3 bases are TGTGCCAGCAGCTTACTAGGGTCCGGGAGCCCCTACGAGCAGTACTTC.

This chain joins TRBV6-5 and TRBJ1-1; possible D gene TRBD1, 5 bases. V lost 5 bases to trimming and J lost 1 base, with 8 bases between them. This CDR3 has 13 residues. CDR1 is MNHEY and CDR2 is SVGAGI in the germline V gene. This CDR3 is CASSEDTNTEAFF. The CDR3, as DNA: TGTGCCAGCAGTGAGGACACGAACACTGAAGCTTTCTTT.

V and J are TRBV28 and TRBJ1-2; 7 nucleotides match TRBD1. The CDR3 is 14 amino acids. The J segment lost 12 bases and the V segment lost 5 bases, leaving 15 bases of the junction unmatched. Germline V lookup: CDR1 MDHEN, CDR2 SYDVKM. CDR3 in amino acids: CASSLPPGQVDNTF. The CDR3 nucleotides are TGTGCCAGCAGTCTCCCACCCGGACAGGTGGATAACACCTTC.

The rearrangement uses TRBV10-1 and TRBJ2-7, with 7 bases that match TRBD1. CDR3 size: 14 residues. V shed 2 bases and J 3 bases; nucleotides not matched to a gene: 4. Looked up from germline, CDR1 is WNHNN and CDR2 is SYGVQD (reference sequence). The CDR3 coding sequence is TGCGCCAGCAGTGAGGGACAGGCGGGCTACGAGCAGTACTTC. Translation gives CASSEGQAGYEQYF.

The J gene is TRBJ1-2, the V gene TRBV27, with D possibly TRBD1 on 5 matching bases. V dropped 0 bases and J dropped 6 bases, with 11 bases sitting between them. The CDR3 contains 14 residues. Per the germline V gene, CDR1 is MNHEY and CDR2 is SMNVEV (reference sequence). The CDR3 DNA is TGTGCCAGCAGTTTATCACCAGGGCGCCATGGCTACACCTTC. Protein product: CASSLSPGRHGYTF.

The chain couples TRBV7-9 to TRBJ2-2; D unclear. CDR1 SEHNR and CDR2 FQNEAQ come from the germline V gene (reference sequence). The CDR3 totals 12 residues. Trimming pared 3 bases from V and 5 bases from J, leaving 4 bases between. The CDR3, as DNA: TGTGCCAGCAGCTTTTTAACCGGGGAGCTGTTTTTT. Translated, it gives CASSFLTGELFF.

The chain links TRBV5-6 to TRBJ1-2; 10 nucleotides align to TRBD1. The V gene's germline CDR1 is SGHDT and CDR2 YYEEEE. The CDR3 is 16 amino acids. V trimming: 0 bases; J trimming: 4 bases; junction bases outside the gene matches: 6. The CDR3 coding sequence is TGTGCCAGCAGCTTGGTAGGGACAGGGGCGATCTATGGCTACACCTTC. As protein: CASSLVGTGAIYGYTF.

The CDR3 is CSVLSGYEQYF. CDR3 sequence (DNA): TGCAGCGTCCTCAGCGGGTACGAGCAGTACTTC. V and J are TRBV29-1 and TRBJ2-7, with TRBD2 as a possible D gene (6 bases). The CDR3 is 11 amino acids. Trimming left V 6 bases short and J 4 bases short, with 10 bases between. Germline V gene sequence: CDR1 SQVTM, CDR2 ANQGSEA.

The rearrangement uses TRBV4-3 and TRBJ1-2; D is uncertain. The V gene lost 2 bases and the J gene lost 7 bases, with 14 bases spanning the gap. CDR1 and CDR2 from the germline V gene are LGHNA and YSLEER. The CDR3 totals 14 residues. The CDR3 DNA reads TGCGCCAGCAGCCAATCGGGAGCAAGGAGTGGCTACACCTTC. It codes for CASSQSGARSGYTF.

This clone is a singleton in its sample. One end of the junction varies from germline; a read error may be responsible. The V call is TRBV7-9, the J call TRBJ1-5, with no clear D. Germline-derived CDR1 and CDR2 are SEHNR and FQNEAQ (reference sequence). CDR3 length: 14 amino acids. The CDR3 is CSSSPGNSNQPQHF. CDR3 bases: TGTTCCAGCAGCCCGGGAAATAGCAATCAGCCCCAGCATTTT.

This rearrangement joins TRBV6-4 to TRBJ2-1, with D perhaps TRBD2 (6 bases). Germline V gene data show CDR1 as MRHNA and CDR2 as SNTAGT. The V and J ends lost 3 bases and 4 bases respectively, with 13 bases between them. CDR3 size: 15 residues. The CDR3: CASSEAAGTYNEQFF. The CDR3 DNA is TGTGCCAGCAGTGAGGCGGCAGGGACTTACAATGAGCAGTTCTTC.

V gene TRBV13 combines with J gene TRBJ1-5; a weak D match, TRBD1 (5 bases). This CDR3 comprises 14 residues. Per germline, CDR1 PRHDT and CDR2 FYEKMQ (reference sequence). Trimming removed 0 bases from V and 4 bases from J, with 7 bases in between. CDR3 sequence reads: CASSLGQGNQPQHF. CDR3 coding DNA: TGTGCCAGCAGCTTAGGGCAGGGTAATCAGCCCCAGCATTTT.

The gene calls are TRBV19 and TRBJ1-2; 9 positions agree with TRBD1. The CDR3 spans 13 residues. Germline trimming cut 5 bases from V and 6 bases from J; bases unmatched to any gene: 4. Germline lookup yields CDR1 LNHDA and CDR2 SQIVND (reference sequence). The CDR3 DNA reads as TGTGCCAGTAGTCTCCGGGACAGGGATGGCTACACCTTC. It encodes CASSLRDRDGYTF.